This T cell receptor (beta chain) was documented in a study of blood T cell repertoires in COVID-19. On the study more broadly: There were acute and convalescent COVID-19 samples, and they came from the United States, Italy and Spain.

Germline CDR1 LNHDA, CDR2 SQIVND (reference sequence). V lost 6 bases to trimming and J lost 7 bases; unmatched junction nucleotides: 12. The CDR3 is made up of 16 amino acids. Sequenced by immunoSEQ multiplex PCR; TCRdb stores in-frame clones only, minus some. In the table there are approximately 210,000 clones, approximately 91% of which are singletons. Sequencing was carried out using peripheral blood. This receptor was taken from a woman between 40 and 50 years old with acute or convalescent COVID-19. This chain links TRBV19 with TRBJ2-4; 10 bases map to TRBD1. The CDR3 DNA reads as TGTGCCAGTAGGCCGGGACAGGGGATGTATACGAACATTCAGTACTTC. Protein sequence: CASRPGQGMYTNIQYF.